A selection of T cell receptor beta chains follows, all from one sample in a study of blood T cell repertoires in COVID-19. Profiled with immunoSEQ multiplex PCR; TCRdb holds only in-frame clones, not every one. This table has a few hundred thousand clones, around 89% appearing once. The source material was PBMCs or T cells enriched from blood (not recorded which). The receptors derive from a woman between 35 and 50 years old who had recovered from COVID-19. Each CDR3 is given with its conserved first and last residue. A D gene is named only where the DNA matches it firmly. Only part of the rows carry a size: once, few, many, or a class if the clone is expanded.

CASSPGPPRGPGETQYF TGTGCCAGCAGCCCAGGCCCCCCGAGGGGGCCGGGAGAGACCCAGTACTTC TRBD1 TRBV11-2 NA TRBJ2-5 17
CASSYKTGTGTDTQYF TGTGCCAGCAGTTACAAGACAGGGACAGGCACAGATACGCAGTATTTT TRBD1 TRBV6-6 few TRBJ2-3 16
CASRTDPTGTQYF TGTGCCAGCCGCACGGATCCAACGGGGACCCAGTACTTC NA TRBV19 NA TRBJ2-5 13
CASSHSPGDHGYTF TGCGCCAGCAGCCATAGCCCAGGGGATCATGGCTACACCTTC NA TRBV4-3 NA TRBJ1-2 14
CASSLTSTSKPYF TGTGCCAGCAGCTTAACGAGTACTAGCAAGCCGTACTTC NA TRBV7-3 NA TRBJ2-7 13
CASSPGHQNNEKLFF TGTGCCAGCAGCCCCGGACACCAAAATAATGAAAAACTGTTTTTT NA TRBV5-4 once TRBJ1-4 15
CASSGDRSYEQYF TGTGCCAGCAGCGGGGACAGGTCCTACGAGCAGTACTTC TRBD1 TRBV9 NA TRBJ2-7 13
CASRKMLAGGTGELFF TGTGCCAGCAGAAAAATGCTAGCGGGGGGCACCGGGGAGCTGTTTTTT TRBD2 TRBV11-2 NA TRBJ2-2 16
CASSYFGIWEKLFF TGTGCCAGCAGTTACTTCGGGATTTGGGAAAAACTGTTTTTT NA TRBV6-2/TRBV6-3 few TRBJ1-4 14
CASNLAGTFHEQYF TGTGCCAGCAACCTAGCGGGGACCTTCCACGAGCAGTACTTC TRBD2 TRBV5-6 NA TRBJ2-7 14
CASSVRLRLGTYNEQFF TGTGCCAGCAGTGTGAGGCTCCGACTAGGGACCTACAATGAGCAGTTCTTC NA TRBV28 NA TRBJ2-1 17
CAISELSSGSHYTF TGTGCCATCAGTGAGTTATCGTCAGGGTCCCACTACACCTTC NA TRBV10-3 NA TRBJ1-2 14
CASSQEAGGPGELFF TGTGCCAGCAGCCAAGAGGCGGGAGGTCCAGGGGAGCTGTTTTTT TRBD2 TRBV4-2 NA TRBJ2-2 15
CASSKASQNNYEQYF TGTGCCAGCAGCAAAGCTAGCCAGAACAACTACGAGCAGTACTTC NA TRBV21-1 NA TRBJ2-7 15
CASRPGGAETQYF TGTGCCAGCAGACCCGGTGGAGCGGAGACCCAGTACTTC NA TRBV28 few TRBJ2-5 13
CASSLLAGLGFTYEQYF TGTGCCAGCAGCTTATTAGCGGGCCTAGGGTTTACCTACGAGCAGTACTTC TRBD2 TRBV7-2 NA TRBJ2-7 17
CASSMAGTANGEQYF TGTGCCAGTAGTATGGCCGGGACAGCGAATGGGGAGCAGTACTTC TRBD1 TRBV19 NA TRBJ2-7 15
CASSLWSSAGGTEQYF TGTGCCAGCAGTTTATGGTCATCGGCAGGGGGCACCGAGCAGTACTTC TRBD1 TRBV28 NA TRBJ2-7 16
CASSQSNSQETQYF TGTGCCAGCAGCCAATCGAACAGCCAAGAGACCCAGTACTTC NA TRBV16 NA TRBJ2-5 14
CASSLDRGNEKLFF TGTGCCAGCAGTCTGGACCGGGGGAATGAAAAACTGTTTTTT NA TRBV27 NA TRBJ1-4 14
CASSPSSGSTGANVLTF TGTGCCAGTAGTCCCTCTAGCGGGAGTACTGGGGCCAACGTCCTGACTTTC TRBD2 TRBV19 NA TRBJ2-6 17
CAWSVGTANEKLFF TGTGCCTGGAGTGTGGGGACTGCGAATGAAAAACTGTTTTTT NA TRBV30 NA TRBJ1-4 14
CAIGGDNQPQHF TGTGCCATCGGGGGGGACAATCAGCCCCAGCATTTT NA TRBV10-3 NA TRBJ1-5 12
CASSTADTSGSETQYF TGTGCCAGCAGCACCGCGGACACAAGTGGGTCAGAGACCCAGTACTTC NA TRBV3-1/TRBV3-2 few TRBJ2-5 16
CASSIGTSLNTGELFF TGTGCCAGTAGTATCGGGACTTCCCTGAACACCGGGGAGCTGTTTTTT NA TRBV19 NA TRBJ2-2 16
CAWAQGGNIQYF TGTGCCTGGGCTCAGGGAGGAAACATTCAGTACTTC NA TRBV30 NA TRBJ2-4 12
CASSSNRDRGRDGYTF TGTGCCAGCAGTTCGAATCGGGACAGGGGGCGCGATGGCTACACCTTC TRBD1 TRBV6-5 NA TRBJ1-2 16
CATSDLEGGVQETQYF TGTGCCACCAGTGATTTGGAGGGAGGGGTGCAAGAGACCCAGTACTTC TRBD2 TRBV24-1 NA TRBJ2-5 16
CASSLASSRAQHF TGTGCCAGTAGTCTAGCTTCGTCGCGAGCCCAGCATTTT NA TRBV19 NA TRBJ1-5 13
CASSLQGTSRTTYEQYF TGCGCCAGCAGTCTACAGGGTACTTCAAGGACCACCTACGAGCAGTACTTC NA TRBV23-1 NA TRBJ2-7 17